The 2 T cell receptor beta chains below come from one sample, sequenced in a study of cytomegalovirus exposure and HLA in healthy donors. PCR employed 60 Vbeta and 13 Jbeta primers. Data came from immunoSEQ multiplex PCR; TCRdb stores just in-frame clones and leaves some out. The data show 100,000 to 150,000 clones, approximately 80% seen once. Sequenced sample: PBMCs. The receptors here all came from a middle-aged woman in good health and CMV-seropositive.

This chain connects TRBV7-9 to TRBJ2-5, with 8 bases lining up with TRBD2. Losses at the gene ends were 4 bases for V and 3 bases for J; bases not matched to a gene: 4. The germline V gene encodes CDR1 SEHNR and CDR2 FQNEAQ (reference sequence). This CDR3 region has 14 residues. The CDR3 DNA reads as TGTGCCAGCAGCTACGCGGGAGGTGAAGAGACCCAGTACTTC. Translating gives CASSYAGGEETQYF.

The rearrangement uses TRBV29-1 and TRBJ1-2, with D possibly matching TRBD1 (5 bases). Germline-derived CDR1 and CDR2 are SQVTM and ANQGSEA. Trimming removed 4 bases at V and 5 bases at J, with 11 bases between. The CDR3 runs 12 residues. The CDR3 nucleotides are TGCAGCGTTGCACACGGGGGGTATGGCTACACCTTC. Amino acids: CSVAHGGYGYTF.